These T cell receptor beta chains were read from a single sample in a study of a mutant IDH1 vaccine in newly diagnosed glioma. The antigens these receptors bind are not known. Profiled with immunoSEQ multiplex PCR; TCRdb holds only in-frame clones, not every one. The data contain about 53,000 clones, 84% of them singletons. The input for sequencing was PBMCs, taken from a glioma patient whose treatment included an IDH1 peptide vaccine. These receptors all stem from a woman between 45 and 60 years old with glioma. CDR3s include the opening cysteine and the closing phenylalanine or tryptophan. Fields, in order: V gene, clone size, D gene, J gene, CDR3 DNA, CDR3 protein. A D gene is named only where the DNA matches it firmly. Size is stated for part of the rows, as once, few or many counts, or as a class when the clone is expanded.

V: TRBV6-5; size: NA; D: NA; J: TRBJ2-7; DNA: TGTGCCAGCAGTATAAGTCCGGGACGGCCGGACGAGCAGTACTTC; CDR3: CASSISPGRPDEQYF
V: TRBV19; size: NA; D: NA; J: TRBJ2-7; DNA: TGTGCCAGTAGTATTCCAGGCTACGAGCAGTACTTC; CDR3: CASSIPGYEQYF
V: TRBV5-5; size: NA; D: TRBD1; J: TRBJ2-3; DNA: TGTGCCAGCAGCTTGATTGAAAGGGGACAGGGTGACACAGATACGCAGTATTTT; CDR3: CASSLIERGQGDTDTQYF
V: TRBV7-9; size: NA; D: TRBD1; J: TRBJ1-1; DNA: TGTGCCAGCAGCTCGACGTCAGGGGGCACTGAAGCTTTCTTT; CDR3: CASSSTSGGTEAFF
V: TRBV7-2; size: NA; D: TRBD2; J: TRBJ2-7; DNA: TGTGCCAGCAGCCAACCCTACCCGTTGACTAGCGGGGACCCCTACGAGCAGTACTTC; CDR3: CASSQPYPLTSGDPYEQYF
V: TRBV6-6; size: NA; D: NA; J: TRBJ1-1; DNA: TGTGCCAGCAGCCAAGGGTTAACTGAAGCTTTCTTT; CDR3: CASSQGLTEAFF
V: TRBV19; size: NA; D: NA; J: TRBJ1-1; DNA: TGTGCCAGTAGCGACACTAGGAGGGGGAACACTGAAGCTTTCTTT; CDR3: CASSDTRRGNTEAFF
V: TRBV9; size: NA; D: TRBD1; J: TRBJ2-2; DNA: TGTGCCAGCAGCCTTGGACAGGGAGGCACCGGGGAGCTGTTTTTT; CDR3: CASSLGQGGTGELFF
V: TRBV11-3; size: NA; D: TRBD2; J: TRBJ2-7; DNA: TGTGCCAGCAGCCTTAGCGGGGGGTCGGACAGCGAGCAGTACTTC; CDR3: CASSLSGGSDSEQYF
V: TRBV6-1; size: NA; D: NA; J: TRBJ1-6; DNA: TGTGCCAGCAGTGAAGTTGGGACGCTGAATTCACCCCTCCACTTT; CDR3: CASSEVGTLNSPLHF
V: TRBV27; size: NA; D: TRBD1; J: TRBJ2-7; DNA: TGTGCCAGCCGTCGACAGGGCTACGAGCAGTACTTC; CDR3: CASRRQGYEQYF
V: TRBV30; size: NA; D: NA; J: TRBJ2-7; DNA: TGTGCCTGGCAACCGAAGGGTGGTAGCGGCTACGAGCAGTACTTC; CDR3: CAWQPKGGSGYEQYF
V: TRBV19; size: NA; D: NA; J: TRBJ1-6; DNA: TGTGCCAGTAGTATCGAAGGGTGGAATTCACCCCTCCACTTT; CDR3: CASSIEGWNSPLHF
V: TRBV5-1; size: NA; D: NA; J: TRBJ1-1; DNA: TGCGCCAGCAGCTTGGTGGGTCGGGGACAGAACACTGAAGCTTTCTTT; CDR3: CASSLVGRGQNTEAFF
V: TRBV6-5; size: NA; D: NA; J: TRBJ2-4; DNA: TGTGCCAGCCGGGAAGAGGCAGCGGCCAAAAACATTCAGTACTTC; CDR3: CASREEAAAKNIQYF
V: TRBV6-5; size: NA; D: TRBD2; J: TRBJ2-5; DNA: TGTGCCAGCAGTTACCTGGGACTAGGAGCTGGAGAGACCCAGTACTTC; CDR3: CASSYLGLGAGETQYF
V: TRBV30; size: NA; D: TRBD1; J: TRBJ1-2; DNA: TGTGCCTGGATCAGCCCGGGACAGCAATTCTATGGCTACACCTTC; CDR3: CAWISPGQQFYGYTF
V: TRBV14; size: NA; D: TRBD1; J: TRBJ1-1; DNA: TGTGCCAGCAGCCTACGACAGGGCACGAACACTGAAGCTTTCTTT; CDR3: CASSLRQGTNTEAFF
V: TRBV7-6; size: once; D: NA; J: TRBJ1-4; DNA: TGTGCCAGCAGTACAGGGACTGGTGAAAAACTGTTTTTT; CDR3: CASSTGTGEKLFF
V: TRBV18; size: NA; D: NA; J: TRBJ2-6; DNA: TGTGCCAGCTCACCACCGCCAGGGCGTATGAGTGGGGCCAACGTCCTGACTTTC; CDR3: CASSPPPGRMSGANVLTF
V: TRBV7-8; size: once; D: TRBD1; J: TRBJ2-7; DNA: TGTGCCAGCAGCTTAGCAGGGGGCCCGTCCTACGAGCAGTACTTC; CDR3: CASSLAGGPSYEQYF
V: TRBV6-5; size: NA; D: TRBD2; J: TRBJ2-1; DNA: TGTGCCAGCAGTGTCGGGACTAGCCCCCACAATGAGCAGTTCTTC; CDR3: CASSVGTSPHNEQFF
V: TRBV9; size: NA; D: TRBD1; J: TRBJ2-6; DNA: TGTGCCAGCAGCGCACCCATCAGGGGGCTAGGGGCCAACGTCCTGACTTTC; CDR3: CASSAPIRGLGANVLTF
V: TRBV5-4; size: NA; D: TRBD2; J: TRBJ2-7; DNA: TGTGCCAGCAGCTTTGTGGGGGGGTACGAGCAGTACTTC; CDR3: CASSFVGGYEQYF
V: TRBV11-2; size: NA; D: TRBD1; J: TRBJ1-1; DNA: TGTGCCAGCAGCTTATGGACAGGTCGGAACGACTTAAATCGGGAAGCGGCTTTCTTT; CDR3: CASSLWTGRNDLNREAAFF
V: TRBV5-8; size: NA; D: NA; J: TRBJ2-2; DNA: TGTGCCAGCAGCTTATTGGTACGCAGCGCGAACACCGGGGAGCTGTTTTTT; CDR3: CASSLLVRSANTGELFF
V: TRBV5-1; size: NA; D: NA; J: TRBJ1-5; DNA: TGCGCCAGCAGCTTGGCCGGGACCAATCAGCCCCAGCATTTT; CDR3: CASSLAGTNQPQHF
V: TRBV6-5; size: NA; D: TRBD2; J: TRBJ2-5; DNA: TGTGCCAGCAGAGCGGGGGAGACCCAGTACTTC; CDR3: CASRAGETQYF
V: TRBV5-1; size: NA; D: TRBD1; J: TRBJ1-4; DNA: TGCGCCAGCAGCCTTGAGGGGACAGGGCGGGAAAAACTGTTTTTT; CDR3: CASSLEGTGREKLFF
V: TRBV5-4; size: NA; D: NA; J: TRBJ2-5; DNA: TGTGCCAGCAGCTTGGAGGGGGGCGCAGGAATGGTAGAGACCCAGTACTTC; CDR3: CASSLEGGAGMVETQYF
V: TRBV5-5; size: NA; D: NA; J: TRBJ1-2; DNA: TGTGCCAGCAGCTTGAACAGGGAGAGTGGCTACACCTTC; CDR3: CASSLNRESGYTF
V: TRBV27; size: NA; D: TRBD1; J: TRBJ1-2; DNA: TGTGCCAGCAGTTTGGGTGGGGGACAGGGGGCACGGGGCTACACCTTC; CDR3: CASSLGGGQGARGYTF
V: TRBV29-1; size: few; D: NA; J: TRBJ1-4; DNA: TGCAGCGTTGGGGACAACGAAAAACTGTTTTTT; CDR3: CSVGDNEKLFF
V: TRBV7-2; size: NA; D: TRBD2; J: TRBJ2-3; DNA: TGTGCCAGCAGCAAACGGACTAGCTCCGCGGATACGCAGTATTTT; CDR3: CASSKRTSSADTQYF
V: TRBV9; size: NA; D: NA; J: TRBJ1-5; DNA: TGTGCCAGCAGCGTGGACGGTGCAGGAGGACGGCCCCAGCATTTT; CDR3: CASSVDGAGGRPQHF
V: TRBV5-6; size: NA; D: TRBD1; J: TRBJ2-7; DNA: TGTGCCAGCAGCGAACAGGGGTCCTCCTACGAGCAGTACTTC; CDR3: CASSEQGSSYEQYF
V: TRBV6-5; size: NA; D: TRBD1; J: TRBJ1-1; DNA: TGTGCCACCAGGGGGCGAACGAACACTGAAGCTTTCTTT; CDR3: CATRGRTNTEAFF
V: TRBV11-2; size: few; D: NA; J: TRBJ1-1; DNA: TGTGCCAGCAGCTTACAAATGAACACTGAAGCTTTCTTT; CDR3: CASSLQMNTEAFF
V: TRBV5-1; size: NA; D: NA; J: TRBJ1-2; DNA: TGCGCCAGCAGCCCGGTAAGGGGAGACTATGGCTACACCTTC; CDR3: CASSPVRGDYGYTF
V: TRBV18; size: NA; D: NA; J: TRBJ1-4; DNA: TGTGCCAGCTCACCCCCCTCGGCCGCAACTAATGAAAAACTGTTTTTT; CDR3: CASSPPSAATNEKLFF
V: TRBV28; size: NA; D: NA; J: TRBJ2-7; DNA: TGTGCCAGCAGGCAGGGGCTGTACGAGCAGTACTTC; CDR3: CASRQGLYEQYF
V: TRBV5-1; size: NA; D: TRBD1; J: TRBJ1-1; DNA: TGCGCCAGCAGCCCAGTGACAGGGGGAACTGAAGCTTTCTTT; CDR3: CASSPVTGGTEAFF
V: TRBV7-9; size: NA; D: TRBD1; J: TRBJ2-5; DNA: TGTGCCAGCAGCTTCGGACAGGGGGGTCAAGAGACCCAGTACTTC; CDR3: CASSFGQGGQETQYF
V: TRBV27; size: NA; D: NA; J: TRBJ2-2; DNA: TGTGCCAGCAGTCCGGGGGACCGATACACCGGGGAGCTGTTTTTT; CDR3: CASSPGDRYTGELFF
V: TRBV27; size: NA; D: NA; J: TRBJ1-2; DNA: TGTGCCAGCAGTTTGGGGGGGCAAGAAGGCTACACCTTC; CDR3: CASSLGGQEGYTF
V: TRBV15; size: NA; D: NA; J: TRBJ2-3; DNA: TGTGCCACCAGCAGAGACCCTCGTGGCACATGGGATGCAGATACGCAGTATTTT; CDR3: CATSRDPRGTWDADTQYF
V: TRBV18; size: NA; D: NA; J: TRBJ2-1; DNA: TGTGCCAGCTCACGAGGCGAGAATGAGCAGTTCTTC; CDR3: CASSRGENEQFF
V: TRBV7-8; size: NA; D: TRBD1; J: TRBJ1-6; DNA: TGTGCCAGCAGCTTAGGAGACAGGGCCACACCCCTCCACTTT; CDR3: CASSLGDRATPLHF